The present T cell receptor beta chain was sequenced within a study of T cells after yellow fever vaccination. General study points: The sorted memory subsets sampled on day 0 contained almost no detectable vaccine-responding clonotypes. On re-exposure, the response was weaker but peaked faster, at day 5 versus 15. The booster saw the reappearance of most primary-vaccination clones (96% CD4, almost 90% CD8).

TCR cDNA was made by 5'RACE template switching, adding a universal primer site and UMIs. One entry per CDR3 protein results from TCRdb running MiXCR on the 5' RACE reads. The sample shows about 42,000 distinct CDR3 sequences, around 6.5% of them seen only once. The germline V and J ends were trimmed by 0 bases and 5 bases, with 4 bases remaining between them. The length of the CDR3 is 13 residues. Germline assignment: CDR1 MNHEY and CDR2 SVGAGI. This material consisted of PBMCs, either bulk or a sorted T-cell subset (CD4+, CD8+, memory, or dextramer-sorted; not recorded which), taken 45 days after the yellow fever booster vaccination. The sequence was obtained from a man aged 25 to 40 who received the YFV17D yellow fever vaccine. The chain is built from TRBV6-5 and TRBJ2-2; D ambiguous. CDR3 DNA: TGTGCCAGCAGTTACTCGGGGACCGGGGAGCTGTTTTTT. This encodes CASSYSGTGELFF.